These 18 T cell receptor beta chains share one sample of origin, sequenced in a study of blood T cell repertoires in COVID-19. Libraries were prepared by immunoSEQ multiplex PCR; TCRdb keeps only in-frame clonotypes and omits some of them. This sample has 290,000 or so clones, with roughly 86% found just once. The sample taken for sequencing was peripheral blood. These receptors originate from a man between 65 and 85 years old with acute or convalescent COVID-19.

The rearrangement joins TRBV4-2 to TRBJ1-4; D remains ambiguous. Germline lookup yields CDR1 LGHNA and CDR2 YNFKEQ. The length of the CDR3 is 16 residues. V lost 1 base and J lost 0, with 9 bases in between. CDR3 coding DNA: TGTGCCAGCAGCCAAGTGCGCGGGGCAACTAATGAAAAACTGTTTTTT. Translated: CASSQVRGATNEKLFF.

The genes are TRBV15 and TRBJ2-5; 7 nucleotides match TRBD2. The CDR3 loop spans 15 amino acids. V gave up 1 base and J gave up 4 bases; unmatched junction bases: 6. Per the germline V gene, CDR1 is LNHNV and CDR2 is YYDKDF (reference sequence). CDR3 sequence (DNA): TGTGCCACCAGCAGAGCGGGGGGATTGCGAGAGACCCAGTACTTC. This encodes CATSRAGGLRETQYF.

The chain recombines TRBV28 with TRBJ1-1, with 8 bases fitting TRBD1. This CDR3 region has 16 residues. With 7 bases clipped from V and 1 base from J, the junction kept 11 bases outside the gene matches. Looked up from germline, CDR1 is MDHEN and CDR2 is SYDVKM. The CDR3 is CASILLRGLGNTEAFF. The CDR3 DNA is TGTGCCAGCATCCTCCTCAGGGGGCTTGGGAACACTGAAGCTTTCTTT. The full variable domain, with the rest looked up from reference TRBV28 and TRBJ1-1, is DVKVTQSSRYLVKRTGEKVFLECVQDMDHENMFWYRQDPGLGLRLIYFSYDVKMKEKGDIPEGYSVSREKKERFSLILESASTNQTSMYLCASILLRGLGNTEAFFGQGTRLTVV.

V usage is TRBV7-8 and J usage is TRBJ2-3; 8 bases align to TRBD1. This CDR3 is 16 amino acids long. Germline V gene data show CDR1 as SGHVS and CDR2 as FQNEAQ. The junction had 8 bases not matched to a gene; V was cut back by 4 bases and J by 2 bases. The CDR3 DNA sequence: TGTGCCAGCAGCTCTACTAGACAGGGGCTCACAGATACGCAGTATTTT. Translated: CASSSTRQGLTDTQYF.

This clone was counted once. V gene TRBV19 combines with J gene TRBJ2-1; D possibly corresponds to TRBD1 (6 bases). V was shortened by 11 bases and J by 1 base, with 18 bases between the two germline ends. Germline V gene sequence: CDR1 LNHDA, CDR2 SQIVND (reference sequence). The CDR3 sequence is 15 residues long. The CDR3 DNA is TGTGCCGGGGGCCTATGGCGCTGGTCCTACAATGAGCAGTTCTTC. Its protein product is CAGGLWRWSYNEQFF.

V usage is TRBV19 and J usage is TRBJ2-2, with a weak D call TRBD1 (6 bases). The germline CDR1 and CDR2 sequences are LNHDA and SQIVND (reference sequence). The CDR3 is made up of 13 amino acids. The ends were cut back, 3 bases at V and 6 bases at J, with 8 bases in the middle. For the CDR3, the DNA is TGTGCCAGTAGTATTACAGGGCCCGGGGAGCTGTTTTTT. Encoded protein: CASSITGPGELFF.

This clone was recorded only once. The CDR3 loop reads CASSPGVGTVVNEQFF. The CDR3 DNA reads as TGTGCCAGCTCACCCGGAGTGGGGACAGTAGTCAATGAGCAGTTCTTC. The genes are TRBV18 and TRBJ2-1, with 7 bases matching TRBD1. This CDR3 contains 16 residues. Germline V lookup: CDR1 KGHSH, CDR2 LQKENI. J lost 6 bases, V lost 3 bases, and 11 bases had no gene match.

J is TRBJ1-3 and V is TRBV2; tentatively, D is TRBD1 (6 bases). Germline CDR1 and CDR2: SNHLY and FYNNEI. This CDR3 spans 14 amino acids. V shed 3 bases and J shed 4 bases, with 10 bases lying between them. CDR3 region: CASSDRGIGNTIYF. The CDR3, as DNA: TGTGCCAGCAGTGACAGGGGAATCGGAAACACCATATATTTT.

This clone was seen only once. The chain uses TRBV9 and TRBJ2-5; TRBD2 matches 12 bases. V lost 6 bases to trimming and J lost 5 bases; unmatched junction nucleotides: 11. Germline V gives CDR1 SGDLS, CDR2 YYNGEE. This CDR3 comprises 16 residues. CDR3 bases: TGTGCCAGCAACTTGGGGCTAGCGGGGGGGCAGGAGACCCAGTACTTC. Amino acids: CASNLGLAGGQETQYF.

V and J are TRBV5-4 and TRBJ1-2; TRBD1 might be the D (6 bases). CDR1 is SGHNT and CDR2 is YYREEE in the germline V gene (reference sequence). V was cut by 0 bases and J by 5 bases, with 14 bases left in between. This CDR3 contains 15 residues. The CDR3 sequence is CASSLDPVGAYGYTF. The CDR3 bases are TGTGCCAGCAGCTTGGACCCCGTGGGGGCTTATGGCTACACCTTC.

The V gene is TRBV4-1, the J gene TRBJ2-7; 8 bases align to TRBD2. J gave up 1 base and V 3 bases, and 2 bases lay outside the gene matches. Germline values: CDR1 MGHRA, CDR2 YSYEKL. CDR3 size: 14 residues. The CDR3 protein is CASSQASGSYEQYF. CDR3 coding DNA: TGCGCCAGCAGCCAGGCTAGCGGGTCCTACGAGCAGTACTTC.

The CDR3 protein is CASSPASGIYNEQFF. For the CDR3, the DNA is TGTGCCAGCTCACCCGCTAGCGGGATCTACAATGAGCAGTTCTTC. The chain links TRBV18 to TRBJ2-1; 9 bases agree with TRBD2. The CDR3 is 15 amino acids. The germline V gene has CDR1 KGHSH and CDR2 LQKENI. V dropped 3 bases and J dropped 3; count of bases not matched to a gene: 3.

V and J are TRBV29-1 and TRBJ1-1; D might be TRBD1 (5 bases). The CDR3 covers 15 residues. The V and J ends lost 8 bases and 1 base respectively, with 20 bases between them. Germline values: CDR1 SQVTM, CDR2 ANQGSEA. CDR3 DNA sequence: TGCAGCATTGTGGGAAGCGGGACGGGGAACACTGAAGCTTTCTTT. It codes for CSIVGSGTGNTEAFF.

V usage is TRBV30 and J usage is TRBJ1-1; D is unresolved. CDR3 size: 15 residues. Looked up from germline, CDR1 is GTSNPN and CDR2 is SVGIG (reference sequence). V was trimmed by 0 bases and J by 10 bases, leaving 21 bases between them. The CDR3 coding sequence is TGTGCCTGGAGTGTACCCAGCATGGCGGCCGTGAGAGCTTTCTTT. The encoded protein is CAWSVPSMAAVRAFF.

The CDR3 region is CASRGGDPSTYGYTF. The CDR3, as DNA: TGTGCCAGCAGGGGGGGGGACCCGAGTACCTATGGCTACACCTTC. The genes are TRBV9 and TRBJ1-2; maybe TRBD1 (5 bases). Trimming took off 5 bases at V and 4 bases at J, with 18 bases between the two ends. Germline CDR1 is SGDLS and CDR2 is YYNGEE. The CDR3 loop spans 15 amino acids.

J is TRBJ2-5 and V is TRBV10-1; D possibly corresponds to TRBD1 (6 bases). V was trimmed by 8 bases and J by 6 bases, leaving 13 bases between them. The CDR3 runs to 12 residues. Germline values: CDR1 WNHNN, CDR2 SYGVQD (reference sequence). The CDR3: CASGTGSKTQYF. CDR3 DNA sequence: TGCGCCAGCGGAACAGGGTCGAAGACCCAGTACTTC.

This chain connects TRBV7-9 to TRBJ2-2; D gene uncertain. The CDR3 sequence is 13 residues long. Germline CDR1 SEHNR, CDR2 FQNEAQ (reference sequence). V lost 1 base and J lost 7, with 7 bases in between. The DNA of the CDR3 is TGTGCCAGCAGCTTAGGAGCCGGCGGGGAGCTGTTTTTT. Protein: CASSLGAGGELFF.

This clone was observed a handful of times. The gene calls are TRBV6-7 and TRBJ1-3; tentative D call: TRBD1 (5 bases). TRBV6-7 has ORF status, its function being uncertain. This CDR3 comprises 17 residues. Trimming removed 7 bases from V and 0 bases from J, with 19 bases in between. In nucleotides, the CDR3 is TGTGCCAGCACTGATTCGGCGGGACGGGACTCTGGAAACACCATATATTTT. This sequence encodes CASTDSAGRDSGNTIYF.